The 12 T cell receptor beta chains given below trace back to one sample, sequenced in a study of OX40 agonist ivuxolimab in advanced cancers. TCRdb's copy holds only in-frame clones and misses some; the assay was immunoSEQ multiplex PCR. The data hold around 40,000 clones, with 82% observed a single time. Sequencing used CD4+ or CD8+ T cells sorted from blood, obtained in a trial of the OX40 agonist ivuxolimab. The receptors here all came from an adult with an advanced solid tumor such as melanoma, head and neck, liver or kidney cancer.

This chain links TRBV2 with TRBJ2-3; no firm D call. Germline loops: CDR1 SNHLY, CDR2 FYNNEI. V gave up 7 bases and J gave up 5 bases, with 10 bases separating them. The CDR3 contains 12 residues. The CDR3 reads CASTIGIDTQYF. The DNA of the CDR3 is TGTGCCAGCACCATCGGAATAGATACGCAGTATTTT. Full variable domain (remainder filled in from reference TRBV2 and TRBJ2-3): EPEVTQTPSHQVTQMGQEVILRCVPISNHLYFYWYRQILGQKVEFLVSFYNNEISEKSEIFDDQFSVERPDGSNFTLKIRSTKLEDSAMYFCASTIGIDTQYFGPGTRLTVL.

The chain recombines TRBV18 with TRBJ2-1, with 7 bases identical to TRBD1. Unmatched junction bases numbered 1, after V lost 2 bases and J lost 0 bases. Germline CDR1 and CDR2: KGHSH and LQKENI. CDR3 size: 15 residues. The CDR3 nucleotides read TGTGCCAGCTCACCAAACAGGGGCTCCTACAATGAGCAGTTCTTC. Amino acid sequence: CASSPNRGSYNEQFF. Supplemented by reference TRBV18 and TRBJ2-1, the full variable domain reads NAGVMQNPRHLVRRRGQEARLRCSPMKGHSHVYWYRQLPEEGLKFMVYLQKENIIDESGMPKERFSAEFPKEGPSILRIQQVVRGDSAAYFCASSPNRGSYNEQFFGPGTRLTVL.

The chain employs TRBV18 and TRBJ2-7; 9 nucleotides line up with TRBD1. V trimming: 0 bases; J trimming: 4 bases; junction bases outside the gene matches: 10. There are 17 residues in the CDR3. Per germline, CDR1 KGHSH and CDR2 LQKENI. CDR3 nucleotides: TGTGCCAGCTCACCACCGGCCAGGACAGGGGCTAGGTACGAGCAGTACTTC. This codes for CASSPPARTGARYEQYF.

V gene TRBV4-3 combines with J gene TRBJ1-2; 10 bases match TRBD1. Trimming removed 4 bases from V and 1 base from J; junction bases left unmatched: 3. This CDR3 has 15 amino acids. Germline lookup yields CDR1 LGHNA and CDR2 YSLEER. CDR3 coding DNA: TGCGCCAGCAGCCCGGGACAGGGGATTAACTATGGCTACACCTTC. It specifies CASSPGQGINYGYTF.

J is TRBJ1-1 and V is TRBV6-1; TRBD1 aligns across 7 bases. The germline V gene encodes CDR1 MNHNS and CDR2 SASEGT. The CDR3 is 14 residues long. The ends lost 8 bases at V and 0 bases at J; junction bases unmatched: 6. For the CDR3, the DNA is TGTGCCAGCGGGGGACAGCCCATGAACACTGAAGCTTTCTTT. As protein: CASGGQPMNTEAFF.

The J gene is TRBJ1-4, the V gene TRBV5-4; possibly TRBD1 for D (5 bases). V lost 4 bases, J lost 4 bases, and 17 bases lay in between. Germline assignment: CDR1 SGHNT and CDR2 YYREEE (reference sequence). This CDR3 has 16 amino acids. The CDR3 region is CASSVHPGLGNEKLFF. The CDR3, as DNA: TGTGCCAGCAGCGTTCATCCAGGGTTGGGTAATGAAAAACTGTTTTTT. Based on the CDR3 plus reference TRBV5-4 and TRBJ1-4, the full variable domain is ETGVTQSPTHLIKTRGQQVTLRCSSQSGHNTVSWYQQALGQGPQFIFQYYREEENGRGNFPPRFSGLQFPNYSSELNVNALELDDSALYLCASSVHPGLGNEKLFFGSGTQLSVL.

J is TRBJ2-7 and V is TRBV4-3, with TRBD2 identical over 8 bases. This CDR3 contains 15 residues. Germline V gene lookup returns CDR1 LGHNA and CDR2 YSLEER. Unmatched junction bases numbered 7, after V lost 4 bases and J lost 2 bases. CDR3 protein: CASSPEAGVAYEQYF. The CDR3 DNA is TGCGCCAGCAGCCCCGAAGCGGGAGTCGCCTACGAGCAGTACTTC.

This sequence joins TRBV6-1 and TRBJ1-1; D is ambiguous. Germline V gene data show CDR1 as MNHNS and CDR2 as SASEGT. Trimming took off 7 bases at V and 1 base at J, with 7 bases between the two ends. The CDR3 is 12 amino acids. The CDR3 sequence is CASMVQNTEAFF. The CDR3 DNA sequence: TGTGCCAGCATGGTGCAGAACACTGAAGCTTTCTTT.

The rearrangement joins TRBV5-1 to TRBJ1-1, with 7 bases aligning to TRBD1. The V and J ends lost 3 bases and 0 bases, in that order; junction bases with no gene match: 5. This CDR3 is built from 15 residues. Germline V CDR1 and CDR2: SGHRS, YFSETQ. The CDR3 bases are TGCGCCAGCAGCTCTGTACAGGGGATGAACACTGAAGCTTTCTTT. Protein sequence: CASSSVQGMNTEAFF. Combining the CDR3 with reference TRBV5-1 and TRBJ1-1 gives the whole variable domain KAGVTQTPRYLIKTRGQQVTLSCSPISGHRSVSWYQQTPGQGLQFLFEYFSETQRNKGNFPGRFSGRQFSNSRSEMNVSTLELGDSALYLCASSSVQGMNTEAFFGQGTRLTVV.

This clone appeared a few times. This chain links TRBV15 with TRBJ1-6, with D tentatively TRBD1 (5 bases). Germline V lookup: CDR1 LNHNV, CDR2 YYDKDF (reference sequence). This CDR3 is built from 14 residues. With 4 bases removed from V and 10 bases from J, the gap between germline ends came to 14 bases. CDR3 loop: CATSTGGGNSPLHF. The CDR3 region has the DNA TGTGCCACCAGCACCGGGGGAGGGAACTCACCCCTCCACTTT.

V and J are TRBV19 and TRBJ1-1; tentative D call: TRBD1 (5 bases). The CDR3 totals 14 residues. V lost 3 bases and J 4 bases, leaving 12 bases between the germline ends. Germline CDR1 LNHDA, CDR2 SQIVND (reference sequence). Here the CDR3 DNA reads TGTGCCAGTAGTATGCGTTGGGGGGGCACTGAAGCTTTCTTT. As protein: CASSMRWGGTEAFF. Together with reference TRBV19 and TRBJ1-1, the CDR3 gives the full variable domain: DGGITQSPKYLFRKEGQNVTLSCEQNLNHDAMYWYRQDPGQGLRLIYYSQIVNDFQKGDIAEGYSVSREKKESFPLTVTSAQKNPTAFYLCASSMRWGGTEAFFGQGTRLTVV.

This clone was observed a handful of times. The chain combines TRBV7-9 with TRBJ2-1; the match to TRBD2 covers 12 bases. CDR1 is SEHNR, CDR2 FQNEAQ, per germline (reference sequence). V gave up 5 bases and J gave up 8 bases; unmatched junction bases: 4. The CDR3 extends over 14 amino acids. Here the CDR3 reads CASSPTSGSYEQFF. As DNA, the CDR3 is TGTGCCAGCAGCCCGACTAGCGGGAGCTATGAGCAGTTCTTC.